Detailed here is one T cell receptor beta chain. The antigen is undetermined. The data were obtained in a study of T-cell reconstitution after alpha-beta-depleted transplantation in children. Study-wide findings and caveats: T-cell counts and diversity at one year following transplant were attributed mainly to newly produced T cells.

The TCRbeta library incorporated unique molecular identifiers. One entry per CDR3 protein results from TCRdb running MiXCR on the PCR reads. The sample carries about 420,000 distinct CDR3 sequences, 15% to 20% recorded once. Trimming took off 3 bases at V and 0 bases at J, with 9 bases between the two ends. The CDR3 has 15 residues. The starting material was PBMCs, mostly from graft donor cells, obtained 360 days after TCRalphabeta/CD19-depleted stem cell transplant. This receptor was taken from a boy under two years old who had a stem cell transplant for Wiskott-Aldrich syndrome, so the T cells may come from the graft donor. This chain uses TRBV12-3 or TRBV12-4 with TRBJ2-4; D remains unclear. CDR3 coding DNA: TGTGCCAGCAGTTTCACGCGGAGAGCCAAAAACATTCAGTACTTC. Protein sequence: CASSFTRRAKNIQYF.